A single sample gave rise to the 9 T cell receptor beta chains below, sequenced in a study of blood T cells in healthy people across ages. Sample-barcoded 5' priming and a J-beta primer mix drove a second PCR of about 6 to 11 cycles. TCRdb reanalysed the 5' RACE reads using MiXCR and keeps one entry per CDR3 protein. The profile shows fewer than 2 million distinct CDR3 sequences, approximately 40% of them singletons. The source material was blood. The source of these receptors is a human donor in good health.

This clonotype appeared many times. V gene TRBV29-1 combines with J gene TRBJ2-5; tentative D call: TRBD2 (5 bases). The CDR3 is 12 residues long. V was clipped by 3 bases and J by 4 bases, with 9 bases between them. Germline-derived CDR1 and CDR2 are SQVTM and ANQGSEA. The CDR3 DNA reads as TGCAGCGTTGAGAGGGAGTTAGAGACCCAGTACTTC. Its translation is CSVERELETQYF.

The chain has TRBV5-1 and TRBJ2-4; possibly TRBD2 for D (6 bases). Germline CDR1 and CDR2: SGHRS and YFSETQ. V shed 4 bases and J shed 13 bases, with 27 bases lying between them. The CDR3 totals 16 residues. The CDR3 sequence is CASSPEGLPQEDTQYF. CDR3 nucleotides: TGCGCCAGCAGCCCAGAGGGACTCCCCCAGGAAGATACGCAGTACTTC. Looking up the rest from reference TRBV5-1 and TRBJ2-4 gives the full variable domain: KAGVTQTPRYLIKTRGQQVTLSCSPISGHRSVSWYQQTPGQGLQFLFEYFSETQRNKGNFPGRFSGRQFSNSRSEMNVSTLELGDSALYLCASSPEGLPQEDTQYFGAGTRLSVL.

This clonotype came up a few times. V usage is TRBV29-1 and J usage is TRBJ1-1; possible D gene TRBD1, 5 bases. Germline V gene data show CDR1 as SQVTM and CDR2 as ANQGSEA. The CDR3 contains 13 residues. Between the trimmed V and J ends, which lost 4 bases and 4 bases, there was a span of 13 bases. Here the CDR3 reads CSVGTGGVTEAFF. DNA for the CDR3: TGCAGCGTTGGAACGGGGGGGGTCACTGAAGCTTTCTTT.

The rearrangement links TRBV5-8 to TRBJ2-3; D is ambiguous. Germline assignment: CDR1 SGHTS and CDR2 YDEGEE. With 8 bases removed from V and 6 bases from J, the gap between germline ends came to 7 bases. This CDR3 has 10 amino acids. As DNA, the CDR3 is TGTGCCAGTGCGAAGGATACGCAGTATTTT. Translating it yields CASAKDTQYF.

The V gene is TRBV5-4, the J gene TRBJ2-3; D remains ambiguous. The CDR3 sequence is 14 residues long. V lost 2 bases, J lost 5 bases, and 12 bases lay in between. Germline V gives CDR1 SGHNT, CDR2 YYREEE (reference sequence). CDR3 sequence: CASSFRSVEDTQYF. In DNA, the CDR3 is TGTGCCAGCAGCTTCCGATCAGTAGAAGATACGCAGTATTTT.

A few counts support this clonotype. The chain joins TRBV6-5 to TRBJ2-4; the match to TRBD1 covers 8 bases. The J call could be wrong; TRBJ2-7 is a better fit for the DNA end. Germline-derived CDR1 and CDR2 are MNHEY and SVGAGI. The CDR3 is 14 residues long. The CDR3 nucleotides are TGTGCCAGCAGTTACCTGGACAGGGAATACGAGCAGTACTTC. Residues: CASSYLDREYEQYF.

This clonotype was counted only a few times. The V and J genes are TRBV4-3 and TRBJ2-1; TRBD2 aligns across 8 bases. The CDR3 totals 17 residues. Trimming took 0 bases from V and 1 from J; bases not matched to a gene: 5. CDR1 and CDR2 (germline): LGHNA, YSLEER. This CDR3 is CASSQDARGASYNEQFF. The CDR3 region has the DNA TGCGCCAGCAGCCAAGATGCGCGGGGGGCTTCCTACAATGAGCAGTTCTTC.

In this sample, this clonotype turned up many times. The chain recombines TRBV5-1 with TRBJ2-3; 7 bases map to TRBD2. CDR3 length equals 15 residues. V trimming: 0 bases; J trimming: 5 bases; junction bases outside the gene matches: 6. Looked up from germline, CDR1 is SGHRS and CDR2 is YFSETQ. The CDR3 protein is CASSLEGSGGDTQYF. CDR3 nucleotides: TGCGCCAGCAGCTTGGAAGGTTCGGGAGGAGATACGCAGTATTTT.

This clonotype has a handful of counts. The chain is built from TRBV4-2 and TRBJ2-1; D possibly corresponds to TRBD2 (6 bases). This CDR3 is built from 14 residues. V dropped 8 bases and J dropped 6 bases, with 17 bases sitting between them. Germline values: CDR1 LGHNA, CDR2 YNFKEQ. The CDR3 spells CASSGESQRNEQFF. The CDR3, as DNA: TGTGCCAGCTCGGGGGAGAGCCAACGCAATGAGCAGTTCTTC.